This note documents a single T cell receptor (beta chain) sequence. Antigen specificity is unknown. CD4+ naive, central memory, regulatory and stem cell-like memory subsets were isolated by sorting on CD45RO/CCR7/CD25/CD127/CD95/CD27. Sequencing targeted expressed TCRB transcripts, as all isolated RNA had been reverse transcribed. Measured with immunoSEQ multiplex PCR; TCRdb has only the in-frame clones, and not every one. The sample has some 230,000 clones; over 7.5% are singletons. These data originate in a study of beta chain features in type 1 diabetes. Germline V gives CDR1 DFQATT, CDR2 SNEGSKA (reference sequence). The length of the CDR3 is 11 residues. V was cut by 4 bases and J by 7 bases, with 5 bases left in between. Study-wide results and caveats: Patients with type 1 diabetes carried fewer insertions and had more deletions at their VDJ junctions.

The sample comprised naive CD4+ T cells from blood. The chain is built from TRBV20-1 and TRBJ1-6; D possibly corresponds to TRBD1 (5 bases). The TCR sequence derives from a young woman in good health. CDR3 DNA sequence: TGCAGTGCTACAGGGAATTCACCCCTCCACTTT. This translates into CSATGNSPLHF.